Given below is one T cell receptor beta chain in context. These data are taken from a study of blood T cell repertoires in COVID-19. On the study more broadly: From the United States, Italy and Spain came samples of acute and convalescent COVID-19. PBMCs, B-cell-depleted T cells, or T cells were the source of the cDNA or gDNA that made up the material.

Original analysis: Reference gene primer amplification yielded estimated nucleated cell counts. Only in-frame clones appear in the TCRdb table, and some are missing; sequencing was by immunoSEQ multiplex PCR. V, J and clone size reflect that table, while D and trimming were determined from the DNA. The sample carries about 130,000 clones, about four fifths recorded once. V was clipped by 4 bases and J by 0 bases; unmatched bases: 7. The CDR3 consists of 16 residues. Germline CDR1 SGHDT, CDR2 YYEEEE. Sequenced sample: peripheral blood. The clonotype comes from a man aged 35 to 55 with active or convalescent COVID-19. The V call is TRBV5-6, the J call TRBJ1-1; TRBD1 agrees at 9 bases. CDR3 residues: CASSLGQGRMNTEAFF. In nucleotides, the CDR3 is TGTGCCAGCAGCCTCGGACAGGGGCGAATGAACACTGAAGCTTTCTTT.